The 14 T cell receptor beta chains listed next were all sequenced from one sample in a study of blood T cell repertoires in COVID-19. Some clones are missing from TCRdb's copy, which holds only in-frame ones; the method was immunoSEQ multiplex PCR. The sample includes 350,000 to 400,000 clones, 87% of them seen just once. The specimen sequenced was PBMCs or T cells enriched from blood (not recorded which). The receptors stem from a man aged 35 to 55 in a cohort exposed to, infected with or recovered from COVID-19 (not recorded which).

Only a few counts were recorded for this clone. The chain is built from TRBV27 and TRBJ1-6, with TRBD1 as a possible D gene (5 bases). The germline gives CDR1 MNHEY, CDR2 SMNVEV (reference sequence). V was shortened by 3 bases and J by 9 bases, with 9 bases between the two germline ends. This CDR3 is 13 amino acids long. The CDR3 nucleotides are TGTGCCAGCAGTTTGGGGGGTGCTTCACCCCTCCACTTT. This gives the protein CASSLGGASPLHF.

This clone has only a few counts. The gene calls are TRBV6-5 and TRBJ2-1; 7 nucleotides align to TRBD2. The CDR3 length is 14 residues. CDR1 is MNHEY and CDR2 is SVGAGI in the germline V gene. Losses at the gene ends were 5 bases for V and 0 bases for J; bases not matched to a gene: 1. The CDR3 region has the DNA TGTGCCAGCAGTCGCGGGAGCTCCTACAATGAGCAGTTCTTC. This encodes CASSRGSSYNEQFF.

This chain connects TRBV30 to TRBJ2-5, with D perhaps TRBD2 (6 bases). The CDR3 is 15 residues long. From germline, CDR1 is GTSNPN and CDR2 SVGIG (reference sequence). Trimming took 3 bases from V and 5 from J, leaving 19 bases between them. The CDR3 region has the DNA TGTGCCTGGAGCGTCCCCTCAGGGAGGCGGGAGACCCAGTACTTC. Encoded protein: CAWSVPSGRRETQYF.

The genes are TRBV29-1 and TRBJ1-1, with a weak D call TRBD1 (6 bases). CDR3 length equals 13 residues. Trimming stripped 2 bases from V and 1 base from J, with 8 bases between. Germline V gene lookup returns CDR1 SQVTM and CDR2 ANQGSEA. CDR3 residues: CSVETGKNTEAFF. The DNA for the CDR3 is TGCAGCGTTGAAACAGGGAAGAACACTGAAGCTTTCTTT.

This chain joins TRBV27 and TRBJ2-7; D call uncertain. Germline V lookup: CDR1 MNHEY, CDR2 SMNVEV (reference sequence). V dropped 3 bases and J dropped 0 bases, with 15 bases sitting between them. The CDR3 has 16 amino acids. The CDR3 DNA follows: TGTGCCAGCAGTTTCGTGACTCACCCCAGCTCCTACGAGCAGTACTTC. Protein sequence: CASSFVTHPSSYEQYF.

The V gene is TRBV5-5, the J gene TRBJ2-7, with TRBD2 matching over 7 bases. The ends lost 3 bases at V and 5 bases at J; junction bases unmatched: 11. This CDR3 contains 15 residues. Germline V gives CDR1 SGHKS, CDR2 YYEKEE (reference sequence). The CDR3 loop is CASSSWAGSGNEQYF. The CDR3 region has the DNA TGTGCCAGCAGCTCCTGGGCGGGGAGCGGGAACGAGCAGTACTTC.

The rearrangement links TRBV29-1 to TRBJ1-1; D unclear. CDR1 and CDR2 from the germline V gene are SQVTM and ANQGSEA. Between the trimmed V and J ends, which lost 4 bases and 1 base, there was a span of 7 bases. This CDR3 spans 12 amino acids. The CDR3 protein is CSVVVRNTEAFF. The DNA of the CDR3 is TGCAGCGTTGTTGTGCGGAACACTGAAGCTTTCTTT. Combining the CDR3 with reference TRBV29-1 and TRBJ1-1 gives the whole variable domain SAVISQKPSRDICQRGTSLTIQCQVDSQVTMMFWYRQQPGQSLTLIATANQGSEATYESGFVIDKFPISRPNLTFSTLTVSNMSPEDSSIYLCSVVVRNTEAFFGQGTRLTVV.

Only a few counts were recorded for this clone. The V call is TRBV7-9, the J call TRBJ2-7; 7 bases line up with TRBD1. CDR1 and CDR2 from the germline V gene are SEHNR and FQNEAQ (reference sequence). With 5 bases clipped from V and 6 bases from J, the junction kept 7 bases outside the gene matches. The CDR3 contains 13 residues. The CDR3 DNA follows: TGTGCCAGCAGCATGACAGGGAAGCGCGAGCAGTACTTC. It yields the protein CASSMTGKREQYF.

The chain has TRBV2 and TRBJ2-3; tentatively, D is TRBD1 (6 bases). This CDR3 region has 15 residues. CDR1 SNHLY and CDR2 FYNNEI come from the germline V gene. Trimming removed 7 bases at V and 6 bases at J, with 20 bases between. The CDR3 region has the DNA TGTGCCAGCAATGATTGGGACACCTCCGGGGATACGCAGTATTTT. Translation gives CASNDWDTSGDTQYF.

This sequence joins TRBV7-9 and TRBJ2-2, with 10 bases lining up with TRBD1. This CDR3 spans 15 amino acids. Germline-derived CDR1 and CDR2 are SEHNR and FQNEAQ (reference sequence). Trimming cost V 10 bases and J 5 bases; bases outside gene matches: 10. This CDR3 is CATERWDRGTGELFF. Written as DNA, the CDR3 is TGTGCCACCGAAAGGTGGGACAGGGGTACCGGGGAGCTGTTTTTT.

The chain has TRBV7-9 and TRBJ1-2; TRBD1 matches at 7 bases. The CDR3 contains 16 residues. Germline V gives CDR1 SEHNR, CDR2 FQNEAQ (reference sequence). V gave up 5 bases and J gave up 2 bases; unmatched junction bases: 11. This chain's CDR3 is CASSPGDLRGNYGYTF. The DNA of the CDR3 is TGTGCCAGCAGCCCTGGCGACCTCAGGGGGAACTATGGCTACACCTTC.

The chain recombines TRBV7-2 with TRBJ2-1; 13 positions match TRBD2. This CDR3 comprises 15 residues. Unmatched junction bases numbered 8, after V lost 5 bases and J lost 10 bases. Germline lookup yields CDR1 SGHTA and CDR2 FQGNSA. DNA of the CDR3: TGTGCCAGCAGCGCAACTAGCGGGAGGGCACGGGAGCAGTTCTTC. Translated: CASSATSGRAREQFF.

The chain couples TRBV19 to TRBJ1-1, with TRBD1 as a possible D gene (6 bases). V lost 3 bases and J 5 bases, leaving 16 bases between the germline ends. Germline loops: CDR1 LNHDA, CDR2 SQIVND (reference sequence). This CDR3 is built from 15 residues. CDR3 nucleotide sequence: TGTGCCAGTAGTATTTTGGATCCAGGGGAGACTGAAGCTTTCTTT. This encodes CASSILDPGETEAFF. The full variable domain, its missing parts supplied by reference TRBV19 and TRBJ1-1, is DGGITQSPKYLFRKEGQNVTLSCEQNLNHDAMYWYRQDPGQGLRLIYYSQIVNDFQKGDIAEGYSVSREKKESFPLTVTSAQKNPTAFYLCASSILDPGETEAFFGQGTRLTVV.

The table lists this clone with a count of one. V is TRBV7-9 and J is TRBJ2-1; 13 nucleotides match TRBD2. V was pared by 4 bases and J by 0 bases, with 9 bases of the junction left unmatched. The CDR3 has 19 amino acids. Germline CDR1 reads SEHNR; CDR2 reads FQNEAQ (reference sequence). CDR3 bases: TGTGCCAGCAGCTCCGGGACTAGCGGGATCCTCAGCTCCTACAATGAGCAGTTCTTC. This gives the protein CASSSGTSGILSSYNEQFF.